This T cell receptor beta chain was sequenced during a study of blood T cell repertoires in COVID-19. Study-level information: The origin of the acute and convalescent COVID-19 samples was the United States, Italy and Spain.

Germline V gives CDR1 SGHTA, CDR2 FQGTGA. V was trimmed by 5 bases and J by 7 bases, leaving 21 bases between them. The CDR3 totals 15 residues. Authors' analysis steps: Reference gene primer amplification gave nucleated cell count estimates. Repertoires were generated with immunoSEQ multiplex PCR, while TCRdb's copy carries only in-frame clones and drops some. V and J calls and clone size are given by that table; D and trimming were obtained from the DNA. The data hold 150,000 to 200,000 clones, with 83% observed a single time. Sequencing input: peripheral blood. V and J are TRBV7-3 and TRBJ2-7; maybe TRBD2 (5 bases). This receptor was identified in a human donor in a cohort sampled during active COVID-19. CDR3 sequence: CASSGSQPWSGEQYF. The CDR3 DNA reads as TGTGCCAGCAGCGGATCCCAACCGTGGTCGGGGGAGCAGTACTTC.